One T cell receptor (beta chain) is described in this entry. The source of the sample is a study of blood T cell repertoires in COVID-19. Data came from immunoSEQ multiplex PCR; TCRdb stores just in-frame clones and leaves some out. The sample carries under 150,000 clones, roughly 81% recorded once. The TCR comes from a human donor in a cohort sampled during active COVID-19. Sequencing input: peripheral blood.

CDR3 region: CASSQGRGLEQFF. CDR3 DNA: TGTGCCAGCAGCCAAGGAAGAGGACTGGAGCAGTTCTTC. The chain is built from TRBV14 and TRBJ2-1; perhaps TRBD2 as D (5 bases). Per germline, CDR1 SGHDN and CDR2 FVKESK. The CDR3 consists of 13 residues. With 1 base removed from V and 10 bases from J, the gap between germline ends came to 11 bases.